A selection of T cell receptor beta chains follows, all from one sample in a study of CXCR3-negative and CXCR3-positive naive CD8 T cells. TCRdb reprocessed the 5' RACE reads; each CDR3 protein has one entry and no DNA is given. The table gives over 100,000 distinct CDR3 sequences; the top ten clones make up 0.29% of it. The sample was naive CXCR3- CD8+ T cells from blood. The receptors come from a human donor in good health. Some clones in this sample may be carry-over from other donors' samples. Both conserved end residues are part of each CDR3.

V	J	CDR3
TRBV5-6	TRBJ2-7	CASSSTDREKSLSYEQYF
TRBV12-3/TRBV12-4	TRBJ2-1	CASSLGGQGAHSSYNEQFF
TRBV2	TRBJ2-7	CASSPDHYYEQYF
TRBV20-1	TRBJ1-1	CSAREGRGTEAFF
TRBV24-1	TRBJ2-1	CATSDFGQYSYNEQFF
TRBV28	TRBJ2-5	CATEDRQETQYF
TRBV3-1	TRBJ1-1	CASSQETGVSEAFF
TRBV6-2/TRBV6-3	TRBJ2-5	CASMGLAGRETQYF
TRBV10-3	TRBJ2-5	CAISPTGAVETQYF
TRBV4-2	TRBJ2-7	CASSQDRRGIGYEQYF
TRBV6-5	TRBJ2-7	CASSYSASGSYEQYF
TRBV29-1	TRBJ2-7	CSVVRDRVGEQYF
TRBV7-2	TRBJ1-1	CASSPYLGDTEAFF
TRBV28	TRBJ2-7	CASSFSPEKEQYF
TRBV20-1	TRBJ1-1	CSAREDTLNTEAFF
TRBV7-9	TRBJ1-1	CASSFPDWDTEAFF
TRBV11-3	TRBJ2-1	CASSFRTDAYNEQFF
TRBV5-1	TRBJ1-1	CASSLEEGANTEAFF
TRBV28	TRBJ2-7	CASKNPGTTYEQYF
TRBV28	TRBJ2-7	CASSFLSSSYEQYF
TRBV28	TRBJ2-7	CASSFARGLAAYEQYF
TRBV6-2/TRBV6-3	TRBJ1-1	CASSDMTNTEAFF
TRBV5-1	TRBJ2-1	CASSSGGPPTYEQFF
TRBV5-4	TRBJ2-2	CASLTGPHTGELFF
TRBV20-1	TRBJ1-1	CSARGEGAEAFF
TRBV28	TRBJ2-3	CASSVTGWGSTDTQYF
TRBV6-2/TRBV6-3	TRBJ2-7	CASSRDRVNEQYF
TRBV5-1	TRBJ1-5	CASSLAPGEGQPQHF
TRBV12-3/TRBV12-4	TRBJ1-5	CASSFSRNQPQHF
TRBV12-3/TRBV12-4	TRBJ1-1	CASSFSFGVTAQWSTEAFF
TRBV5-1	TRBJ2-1	CASSLVGNPIYNEQFF
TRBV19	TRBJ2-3	CASSSLTTSPSTDTQYF
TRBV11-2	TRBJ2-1	CASSPTGTGNNEQFF